A single sample is the source of the 17 T cell receptor beta chains below, sequenced in a study of T cell repertoires in cytomegalovirus infection. TCRdb ran MiXCR on the reads and lists one entry per CDR3 protein. This sample has 150,000 to 200,000 distinct CDR3 sequences, with approximately 15% found just once. Sequenced sample: PBMCs. Source of these receptors: a human donor in good health (CMV status not recorded). Some clones in this sample may be carry-over from other donors' samples.

There are many counts of this clonotype. The chain joins TRBV7-3 to TRBJ1-1, with D maybe TRBD1 (5 bases). CDR3 length equals 14 residues. Between the trimmed V and J ends, which lost 6 bases and 0 bases, there was a span of 11 bases. Per the germline V gene, CDR1 is SGHTA and CDR2 is FQGTGA. CDR3 loop: CASSVGGMNTEAFF. The CDR3 DNA reads as TGTGCCAGCAGTGTGGGGGGAATGAACACTGAAGCTTTCTTT.

This clonotype showed up many times. This sequence joins TRBV7-2 and TRBJ1-2; no firm D call. Germline V gene lookup returns CDR1 SGHTA and CDR2 FQGNSA. The ends were cut back, 5 bases at V and 7 bases at J, with 20 bases in the middle. This CDR3 is built from 15 residues. This CDR3 reads CASSTPGRSVGGYTF. The CDR3 DNA sequence: TGTGCCAGCAGCACCCCCGGAAGGAGCGTCGGTGGCTACACCTTC.

The chain carries TRBV7-9 and TRBJ1-6, with TRBD1 matching 7 bases. V gave up 7 bases and J gave up 5 bases; unmatched junction bases: 20. The CDR3 totals 19 residues. Looked up from germline, CDR1 is SEHNR and CDR2 is FQNEAQ (reference sequence). The DNA for the CDR3 is TGTGCCAGCACCCTTTCCGAGGGGGCTGGGCTCTTGCATAATTCACCCCTCCACTTT. Its protein product is CASTLSEGAGLLHNSPLHF.

There are many counts of this clonotype. The V gene is TRBV6-5, the J gene TRBJ1-4; D is ambiguous. The germline V and J ends were trimmed by 0 bases and 11 bases, with 10 bases remaining between them. This CDR3 is 13 amino acids long. The V gene's germline CDR1 is MNHEY and CDR2 SVGAGI. CDR3: CASSYSSGGKLFF. The CDR3 nucleotides are TGTGCCAGCAGTTACTCCTCCGGCGGGAAACTGTTTTTT.

The chain joins TRBV13 to TRBJ1-1, with TRBD1 identical over 7 bases. After removal of 3 bases from V and 7 bases from J, the junction contained 5 bases not matched to a gene. The CDR3 spans 13 residues. The germline V gene has CDR1 PRHDT and CDR2 FYEKMQ (reference sequence). The CDR3 reads CASSFTGEIEAFF. In nucleotides, the CDR3 is TGTGCCAGCAGCTTTACAGGGGAAATTGAAGCTTTCTTT.

This clonotype was seen more than once but under ten times. The chain couples TRBV5-1 to TRBJ1-1, with 10 bases matching TRBD1. Germline V gene data show CDR1 as SGHRS and CDR2 as YFSETQ. The J segment lost 4 bases and the V segment lost 4 bases, leaving 4 bases of the junction unmatched. The CDR3 length is 14 residues. The CDR3 region is CASSIRDRGTEAFF. The DNA of the CDR3 is TGCGCCAGCAGCATTAGGGACAGGGGCACTGAAGCTTTCTTT.

Ten or more counts support this clonotype. The chain joins TRBV20-1 to TRBJ1-2; D unclear. In germline, CDR1 is DFQATT, CDR2 SNEGSKA (reference sequence). The CDR3 extends over 13 amino acids. Deletions cut 0 bases from V and 0 bases from J, with 5 bases between. The CDR3 sequence: CSARDDTNYGYTF. As DNA, the CDR3 is TGCAGTGCTAGAGATGATACTAACTATGGCTACACCTTC.

The sample holds many counts of this clonotype. The rearrangement joins TRBV7-3 to TRBJ2-7, with D tentatively TRBD2 (5 bases). This CDR3 has 15 residues. V shed 5 bases and J shed 0 bases, with 14 bases lying between them. The V gene's germline CDR1 is SGHTA and CDR2 FQGTGA. CDR3 loop: CASSPGLSSSYEQYF. DNA for the CDR3: TGTGCCAGCAGCCCCGGACTTTCGAGCTCCTACGAGCAGTACTTC.

This clonotype occurred many times. V and J are TRBV7-9 and TRBJ2-5; TRBD1 agrees at 8 bases. Germline trimming cut 2 bases from V and 0 bases from J; bases unmatched to any gene: 2. This CDR3 is built from 15 residues. CDR1 is SEHNR, CDR2 FQNEAQ, per germline (reference sequence). The CDR3 sequence: CASSLRQGHQETQYF. DNA of the CDR3: TGTGCCAGCAGCTTAAGACAGGGGCACCAAGAGACCCAGTACTTC.

This clonotype came up many times. This chain connects TRBV7-2 to TRBJ1-2, with D unclear. From germline, CDR1 is SGHTA and CDR2 FQGNSA. The CDR3 loop spans 13 amino acids. V gave up 3 bases and J gave up 8 bases, with 13 bases separating them. The CDR3 region is CASSLVTPGGYTF. CDR3 DNA: TGTGCCAGCAGCTTGGTCACCCCTGGCGGCTACACCTTC.

This clonotype was seen at least ten times. CDR3: CASSLAGQPRTGGYTF. As DNA, the CDR3 is TGTGCCAGCAGCTTAGCGGGACAGCCAAGGACGGGTGGCTACACCTTC. V and J are TRBV7-8 and TRBJ1-2, with 7 bases aligning to TRBD1. With V trimmed by 0 bases and J by 7 bases, 11 bases remained unmatched. The CDR3 loop spans 16 amino acids. CDR1 and CDR2 from the germline V gene are SGHVS and FQNEAQ.

V is TRBV11-1 and J is TRBJ2-2; 9 bases line up with TRBD1. The J segment lost 5 bases and the V segment lost 3 bases, leaving 10 bases of the junction unmatched. The CDR3 is made up of 17 amino acids. Germline CDR1 reads SGHAT; CDR2 reads FQDESV (reference sequence). The CDR3 sequence: CASSFPLTGGQTGELFF. The CDR3 bases are TGTGCCAGCAGCTTCCCCCTGACAGGGGGTCAAACCGGGGAGCTGTTTTTT. Complete variable domain (other parts from reference TRBV11-1 and TRBJ2-2): EAEVAQSPRYKITEKSQAVAFWCDPISGHATLYWYRQILGQGPELLVQFQDESVVDDSQLPKDRFSAERLKGVDSTLKIQPAELGDSAMYLCASSFPLTGGQTGELFFGEGSRLTVL.

This clonotype occurred many times. V usage is TRBV11-1 and J usage is TRBJ2-3, with D perhaps TRBD2 (6 bases). The V and J ends lost 5 bases and 2 bases respectively, with 14 bases between them. This CDR3 comprises 15 residues. Germline values: CDR1 SGHAT, CDR2 FQDESV (reference sequence). CDR3 region: CASSRGAGPTDTQYF. In DNA, the CDR3 is TGTGCCAGCAGCCGTGGGGCGGGACCCACAGATACGCAGTATTTT.

This clonotype turned up a few times. This chain connects TRBV14 to TRBJ2-1; D gene unclear. Looked up from germline, CDR1 is SGHDN and CDR2 is FVKESK. The CDR3 has 13 residues. Between the trimmed V and J ends, which lost 0 bases and 7 bases, there was a span of 7 bases. The DNA for the CDR3 is TGTGCCAGCAGCCAAGATAGGGCGAATGAGCAGTTCTTC. Its translation is CASSQDRANEQFF. Together with reference TRBV14 and TRBJ2-1, the CDR3 gives the full variable domain: EAGVTQFPSHSVIEKGQTVTLRCDPISGHDNLYWYRRVMGKEIKFLLHFVKESKQDESGMPNNRFLAERTGGTYSTLKVQPAELEDSGVYFCASSQDRANEQFFGPGTRLTVL.

The chain carries TRBV20-1 and TRBJ2-5; 9 bases agree with TRBD2. CDR3 length: 14 amino acids. Germline V lookup: CDR1 DFQATT, CDR2 SNEGSKA (reference sequence). V was clipped by 1 base and J by 3 bases; unmatched bases: 3. For the CDR3, the DNA is TGCAGTGCTAGAGGGCCTAGCGGGGAAGAGACCCAGTACTTC. Residues: CSARGPSGEETQYF.

The J gene is TRBJ2-2, the V gene TRBV6-2 or TRBV6-3, with a tentative D call TRBD1 (5 bases). V lost 1 base and J 6 bases, leaving 15 bases between the germline ends. The CDR3 has 16 amino acids. Germline loops: CDR1 MNHEY, CDR2 SVGEGT. The CDR3 loop reads CASSYWQGVAAGELFF. The DNA for the CDR3 is TGTGCCAGCAGTTACTGGCAGGGTGTTGCTGCCGGGGAGCTGTTTTTT.

This clonotype came up a few times. The chain is built from TRBV12-3 or TRBV12-4 and TRBJ1-3; D unresolved. The V and J ends lost 2 bases and 0 bases respectively, with 8 bases between them. This CDR3 comprises 15 residues. The CDR3 reads CASSLWALSGNTIYF. The DNA for the CDR3 is TGTGCCAGCAGTTTATGGGCCCTCTCTGGAAACACCATATATTTT.